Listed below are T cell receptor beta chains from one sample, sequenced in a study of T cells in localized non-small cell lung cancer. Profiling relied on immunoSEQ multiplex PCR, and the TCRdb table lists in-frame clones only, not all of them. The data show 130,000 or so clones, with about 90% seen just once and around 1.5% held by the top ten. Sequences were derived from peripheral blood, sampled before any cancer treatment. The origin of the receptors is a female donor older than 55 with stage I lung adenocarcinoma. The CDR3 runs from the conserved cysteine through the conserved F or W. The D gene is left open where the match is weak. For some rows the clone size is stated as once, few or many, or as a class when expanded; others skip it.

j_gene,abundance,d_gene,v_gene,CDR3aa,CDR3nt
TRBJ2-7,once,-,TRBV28,CASMLAVTYEQYF,TGTGCCAGCATGTTAGCGGTTACCTACGAGCAGTACTTC
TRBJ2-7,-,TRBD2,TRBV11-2,CASSGGGYEQYF,TGTGCCAGCAGCGGGGGGGGATACGAGCAGTACTTC
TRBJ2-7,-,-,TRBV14,CASSQGGIPLNEQYF,TGTGCCAGCAGCCAAGGCGGCATTCCTTTGAACGAGCAGTACTTC
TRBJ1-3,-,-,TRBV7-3,CASSFGRGNTIYF,TGTGCCAGCAGCTTTGGACGGGGAAACACCATATATTTT
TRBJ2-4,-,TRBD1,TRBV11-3,CASSERTGGHGNIQYF,TGTGCCAGCAGCGAACGGACAGGGGGCCACGGAAACATTCAGTACTTC
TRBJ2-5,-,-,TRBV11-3,CASSLGLPGTQYF,TGTGCCAGCAGCTTGGGACTCCCAGGGACCCAGTACTTC
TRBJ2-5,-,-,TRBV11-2,CASSLGSDRQETQYF,TGTGCCAGCAGCCTGGGATCAGACAGGCAAGAGACCCAGTACTTC
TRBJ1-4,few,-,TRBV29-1,CSVGQSMEKLFF,TGCAGCGTTGGACAGTCAATGGAAAAACTGTTTTTT
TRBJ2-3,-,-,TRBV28,CASSSPSSTDTQYF,TGTGCCAGCAGTTCGCCATCGAGCACAGATACGCAGTATTTT
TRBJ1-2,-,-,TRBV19,CASSLNRGAGGYTF,TGTGCCAGTAGTCTGAACCGAGGCGCAGGGGGCTACACCTTC
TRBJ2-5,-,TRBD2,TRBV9,CASSVGAGVAQETQYF,TGTGCCAGCAGCGTAGGGGCGGGAGTGGCTCAAGAGACCCAGTACTTC
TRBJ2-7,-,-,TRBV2,CASSALAGHTYEQYF,TGTGCCAGCAGTGCTCTCGCGGGACATACCTACGAGCAGTACTTC
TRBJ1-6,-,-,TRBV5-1,CASSLVTRGNSPLHF,TGCGCCAGCAGCTTGGTGACAAGGGGTAATTCACCCCTCCACTTT
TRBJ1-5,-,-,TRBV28,CASSLVVNQPQHF,TGTGCCAGCAGTTTAGTAGTCAATCAGCCCCAGCATTTT
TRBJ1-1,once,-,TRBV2,CASSESPGPTEAFF,TGTGCCAGCAGTGAGTCGCCGGGCCCTACTGAAGCTTTCTTT
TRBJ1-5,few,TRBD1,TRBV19,CASSIVAGGSNQPQHF,TGTGCCAGTAGTATAGTGGCAGGGGGTAGCAATCAGCCCCAGCATTTT